Below are 30 T cell receptor beta chains sequenced from a single sample in a study of T cells in women clearing cervical HPV infection. Assay used: immunoSEQ multiplex PCR; TCRdb lists only in-frame clones, some missing. Here the sample table reports 25,000 to 30,000 clones. The sequencing input was blood buffy coat. The receptors stem from a woman aged 18-70 years with a cervical HPV16 infection that either progressed to CIN3+ or cleared (not recorded which).

Notes on this clone: Read sequence stops 3 residues before the CDR3 end, and the germline J gene provides the missing end. This chain links TRBV6-1 with TRBJ2-2; 9 bases match TRBD1. Germline V lookup: CDR1 MNHNS, CDR2 SASEGT. The CDR3 contains 16 residues. The CDR3 sequence is CASIQAQGTGYEKLFF. The part of the CDR3 DNA that was read is TGTGCCAGCATTCAAGCGCAGGGGACAGGGTATGAAAAG.

In the case of this clone: The CDR3 extends 3 residues past the end of the read, so its final part is completed from the germline J gene. The genes are TRBV7-6 and TRBJ2-5; TRBD1 matches 7 bases. There are 16 residues in the CDR3. V trimming: 5 bases; J trimming: 5 bases; junction bases outside the gene matches: 14. Looked up from germline, CDR1 is SGHVS and CDR2 is FNYEAQ. The CDR3 DNA, read in part, is TGTGCCAGCAGCGGGCGACAGGGTGTCTTTCTGGAGACC. Amino acid sequence: CASSGRQGVFLET. The CDR3 in its entirety is CASSGRQGVFLETQYF. The full variable domain, with the rest looked up from reference TRBV7-6 and TRBJ2-5, is GAGVSQSPRYKVTKRGQDVALRCDPISGHVSLYWYRQALGQGPEFLTYFNYEAQQDKSGLPNDRFSAERPEGSISTLTIQRTEQRDSAMYRCASSGRQGVFLETQYFGPGTRLLVL.

Of note for this clone: With the read ending 3 residues before the CDR3 end, the germline J gene is used to fill in that end. The V gene is TRBV14, the J gene TRBJ2-7; 9 nucleotides align to TRBD1. From germline, CDR1 is SGHDN and CDR2 FVKESK. V was clipped by 6 bases and J by 3 bases; unmatched bases: 3. The CDR3 is made up of 13 amino acids. The part of the CDR3 DNA that was read is TGTGCCAGCAGGGACAGGGGAAGCTACGAG. This gives the protein CASRDRGSYE. The whole CDR3 is CASRDRGSYEQYF.

Turning to this clone: From the germline J gene comes the end of the CDR3, since the read stops 3 residues before it. The gene calls are TRBV7-3 and TRBJ2-3; 7 nucleotides line up with TRBD1. Losses at the gene ends were 6 bases for V and 3 bases for J; bases not matched to a gene: 12. Germline lookup yields CDR1 SGHTA and CDR2 FQGTGA. The CDR3 sequence is 16 residues long. The covered CDR3 bases are TGTGCCAGCAGTCAACAGGGGATGTCCCGTACAGATACG. Amino acids: CASSQQGMSRTDT. The full CDR3 protein reads CASSQQGMSRTDTQYF.

Worth noting for this clone: The read halts 3 residues ahead of the CDR3 end, with the missing end drawn from the germline J gene. This sequence joins TRBV20-1 and TRBJ2-2, with 7 positions matching TRBD2. The CDR3 sequence is 17 residues long. The V gene's germline CDR1 is DFQATT and CDR2 SNEGSKA (reference sequence). CDR3 bases read: TGCAGTGCTGCCTCGCCGTTGGGGAAAGGGACTAATGAAAAG. It yields the protein CSAASPLGKGTNEK. The whole CDR3 reads CSAASPLGKGTNEKLFF.

On this clone itself: The missing CDR3 end, 3 residues past where the read stops, is filled in from the germline J gene. The J gene is TRBJ1-5, the V gene TRBV14; D may be TRBD1 (6 bases). Looked up from germline, CDR1 is SGHDN and CDR2 is FVKESK. The CDR3 covers 16 residues. The chain's CDR3 is CASSPRTSGGREPQHF. CDR3 DNA, as far as it was read: TGTGCCAGCAGCCCCCGGACTAGCGGGGGGCGGGAACCC. Drawing the rest from reference TRBV14 and TRBJ1-5, the complete variable domain is EAGVTQFPSHSVIEKGQTVTLRCDPISGHDNLYWYRRVMGKEIKFLLHFVKESKQDESGMPNNRFLAERTGGTYSTLKVQPAELEDSGVYFCASSPRTSGGREPQHFGDGTRLSIL.

Remarks on this clone: The observed sequence ends 3 residues before the CDR3 terminus, with the missing tail filled in from the germline J gene. The chain combines TRBV5-1 with TRBJ2-1; D is unclear. V gave up 6 bases and J gave up 1 base, with 20 bases separating them. Looked up from germline, CDR1 is SGHRS and CDR2 is YFSETQ. The CDR3 is 17 residues long. CDR3 DNA, as far as it was read: TGCGCCAGCACCGCCTCTGCTTCGCGCTTATCCTACAATGAG. It encodes CASTASASRLSYNE. The whole CDR3 protein reads CASTASASRLSYNEQFF.

Of note for this clone: The read stops 3 residues short of the end of the CDR3; the missing end is completed from the germline J gene. The chain links TRBV19 to TRBJ1-5; 7 bases line up with TRBD1. Trimming removed 5 bases from V and 5 bases from J; junction bases left unmatched: 9. This CDR3 region has 15 residues. Germline V gene sequence: CDR1 LNHDA, CDR2 SQIVND (reference sequence). This CDR3 is CASSDHRGLYQPQHF. Incomplete CDR3 DNA: TGTGCCAGTAGTGACCACAGGGGCCTGTATCAGCCC.

As regards this clone: The CDR3 goes on 3 residues after the read ends, and that part is filled in from the germline J gene. The chain has TRBV5-4 and TRBJ2-3; 7 bases fit TRBD2. This CDR3 spans 13 amino acids. The V gene end was trimmed by 1 base and the J gene end by 5 bases; junction bases not matched to a gene: 1. CDR1 and CDR2 from the germline V gene are SGHNT and YYREEE (reference sequence). The CDR3 is CASSLTSEDTQYF. Partial CDR3 DNA: TGTGCCAGCAGCTTGACTAGCGAAGATACG.

Remarks on this clone: Read sequence stops 3 residues before the CDR3 end, and the germline J gene provides the missing end. The genes are TRBV12-3 or TRBV12-4 and TRBJ1-2; 8 bases match TRBD1. V lost 6 bases and J lost 4; bases outside the gene matches: 7. The CDR3 loop spans 14 amino acids. Incomplete CDR3 DNA: TGTGCCAGCAGGCGGGCGGACAGGGTCTATGGC. Translating gives CASRRADRVYG. The complete CDR3 protein is CASRRADRVYGYTF.

With regard to this clone: One end of the junction does not line up with germline, which may come from a read error. The CDR3 end falls 3 residues outside the read, so it is completed with the germline J gene. The V and J genes are TRBV7-8 and TRBJ1-1, with 7 positions matching TRBD1. This CDR3 spans 15 amino acids. Per germline, CDR1 SGHVS and CDR2 FQNEAQ. CDR3 sequence reads: CASSFKGAVNTGAFF. CDR3 DNA, as far as it was read: TGTGCCAGCAGCTTTAAGGGGGCGGTGAACACTGGA.

Points on this clone: The read gets to within 3 residues of the CDR3 end, and the germline J gene fills in the rest. The chain carries TRBV5-1 and TRBJ1-1; 7 bases fit TRBD1. CDR1 SGHRS and CDR2 YFSETQ come from the germline V gene. CDR3 length: 14 amino acids. J lost 5 bases, V lost 2 bases, and 6 bases had no gene match. The CDR3 loop reads CASSFRQGGTEAFF. Partial CDR3 DNA: TGCGCCAGCAGCTTTCGACAGGGAGGTACTGAA.

Points on this clone: From the germline J gene comes the end of the CDR3, since the read stops 3 residues before it. The rearrangement joins TRBV7-9 to TRBJ1-2, with a weak D call TRBD1 (5 bases). Germline CDR1 reads SEHNR; CDR2 reads FQNEAQ (reference sequence). The V gene lost 4 bases and the J gene lost 0 bases, with 9 bases spanning the gap. The CDR3 has 14 residues. The CDR3 DNA, read in part, is TGTGCCAGCAGCTGGGACTCCGCTAACTATGGC. It specifies CASSWDSANYG. The full CDR3 is CASSWDSANYGYTF. The full variable domain, in which reference TRBV7-9 and TRBJ1-2 provide the parts outside the CDR3, is DTGVSQNPRHKITKRGQNVTFRCDPISEHNRLYWYRQTLGQGPEFLTYFQNEAQLEKSRLLSDRFSAERPKGSFSTLEIQRTEQGDSAMYLCASSWDSANYGYTFGSGTRLTVV.

With respect to this clone: The sequenced fragment ends 3 residues before the CDR3 boundary, so the rest is inferred from the germline J gene. The rearrangement uses TRBV28 and TRBJ1-2, with 10 bases lining up with TRBD1. This CDR3 contains 15 residues. The junction had 6 bases not matched to a gene; V was cut back by 6 bases and J by 2 bases. Germline V CDR1 and CDR2: MDHEN, SYDVKM. CDR3 region: CASREPGQGNYGYTF. The covered CDR3 bases are TGTGCCAGCAGAGAACCGGGACAGGGGAACTATGGC.

Comment on this clone: The CDR3 end lies 3 residues beyond the end of the read and is filled in from the germline J gene. The V call is TRBV4-1, the J call TRBJ1-2; 11 nucleotides agree with TRBD1. The CDR3 is 15 amino acids. Germline V gives CDR1 MGHRA, CDR2 YSYEKL. The CDR3 bases that were read are TGCGCCAGCAGCCAGAGGGGACAGGGGGTATGGGGC. It yields the protein CASSQRGQGVWG. The whole CDR3 sequence reads CASSQRGQGVWGYTF.

As for this clone: The read is 3 residues too short to cover the CDR3 end, so that end is filled in from the germline J gene. The V call is TRBV7-3, the J call TRBJ2-2, with unresolved D. Trimming took 4 bases from V and 3 from J, leaving 12 bases between them. CDR1 SGHTA and CDR2 FQGTGA come from the germline V gene. The length of the CDR3 is 15 residues. This CDR3 is CASSSTALHTGELFF. CDR3 DNA (partial): TGTGCCAGCAGCTCTACAGCACTCCACACCGGGGAG.

In regard to this clone: Read sequence stops 3 residues before the CDR3 end, and the germline J gene provides the missing end. The gene calls are TRBV19 and TRBJ2-7; maybe TRBD1 (6 bases). Germline CDR1 is LNHDA and CDR2 is SQIVND (reference sequence). The CDR3 is 13 residues long. V was pared by 8 bases and J by 4 bases, with 15 bases between. CDR3: CASGMAGVYEQYF. CDR3 bases read: TGTGCCAGTGGAATGGCAGGGGTTTACGAG.

As to this clone: The read is 3 residues too short to cover the CDR3 end, so that end is filled in from the germline J gene. This chain uses TRBV29-1 with TRBJ2-1; weak D call: TRBD1 (7 bases). Germline CDR1 and CDR2: SQVTM and ANQGSEA. V was pared by 1 base and J by 7 bases, with 11 bases between. There are 13 residues in the CDR3. The CDR3 is CSVEGQGGNEQFF. The sequenced part of the CDR3 DNA is TGCAGCGTTGAAGGGCAGGGGGGAAATGAG.

Note on this clone: The CDR3 goes on 3 residues after the read ends, and that part is filled in from the germline J gene. The chain combines TRBV18 with TRBJ1-2; D is possibly TRBD1 (5 bases). This CDR3 comprises 13 residues. V lost 4 bases and J lost 6, with 12 bases in between. Germline CDR1 KGHSH, CDR2 LQKENI. CDR3 region: CASSLTGSDGYTF. The sequenced CDR3 bases are TGTGCCAGCTCACTCACAGGCAGCGATGGC. Full variable domain (missing parts from reference TRBV18 and TRBJ1-2): NAGVMQNPRHLVRRRGQEARLRCSPMKGHSHVYWYRQLPEEGLKFMVYLQKENIIDESGMPKERFSAEFPKEGPSILRIQQVVRGDSAAYFCASSLTGSDGYTFGSGTRLTVV.

For this clone: The DNA ends 3 residues before the CDR3 does, and the rest of the CDR3 is filled in from the germline J gene. The chain carries TRBV19 and TRBJ2-7, with D maybe TRBD2 (5 bases). CDR1 LNHDA and CDR2 SQIVND come from the germline V gene (reference sequence). Trimming stripped 1 base from V and 3 bases from J, with 10 bases between. The CDR3 loop spans 14 amino acids. The CDR3 reads CASSIAHRGYEQYF. The CDR3 DNA, read in part, is TGTGCCAGTAGTATAGCGCACCGGGGCTACGAG.

With respect to this clone: The read is 3 residues too short to cover the CDR3 end, so that end is filled in from the germline J gene. The gene calls are TRBV19 and TRBJ2-3; D unresolved. The CDR3 has 14 residues. Germline V gives CDR1 LNHDA, CDR2 SQIVND (reference sequence). The sequenced CDR3 bases are TGTGCCAGTGCACTACTTCTGGCGGCGGAGACG. Protein product: CASALLLAAET. The entire CDR3 protein reads CASALLLAAETQYF. The full variable domain, rest sourced from reference TRBV19 and TRBJ2-3, is DGGITQSPKYLFRKEGQNVTLSCEQNLNHDAMYWYRQDPGQGLRLIYYSQIVNDFQKGDIAEGYSVSREKKESFPLTVTSAQKNPTAFYLCASALLLAAETQYFGPGTRLTVL.

Concerning this clone: Read data end 3 residues before the CDR3 end; the end is taken from the germline J gene. The chain carries TRBV7-3 and TRBJ2-7, with D tentatively TRBD2 (6 bases). V lost 4 bases and J lost 5, with 12 bases in between. The CDR3 runs 13 residues. CDR1 and CDR2 (germline): SGHTA, FQGTGA. The part of the CDR3 DNA that was read is TGTGCCAGCAGCTCTAGCGCGGGTAACGAG. Translation: CASSSSAGNE. The entire CDR3 protein is CASSSSAGNEQYF. The variable domain in full, completed from reference TRBV7-3 and TRBJ2-7, reads GAGVSQTPSNKVTEKGKYVELRCDPISGHTALYWYRQSLGQGPEFLIYFQGTGAADDSGLPNDRFFAVRPEGSVSTLKIQRTERGDSAVYLCASSSSAGNEQYFGPGTRLTVT.

About this clone: The read is 3 residues too short to cover the CDR3 end, so that end is filled in from the germline J gene. The chain links TRBV7-8 to TRBJ2-7, with no clear D. This CDR3 is 14 amino acids long. Germline V gene lookup returns CDR1 SGHVS and CDR2 FQNEAQ. V gave up 3 bases and J gave up 5 bases, with 14 bases separating them. CDR3 in amino acids: CASSFNEVVDEQYF. The sequenced CDR3 bases are TGTGCCAGCAGCTTCAATGAGGTTGTCGACGAG.

As concerns this clone: The read terminates 3 residues before the CDR3 end, so the remaining end is supplied by the germline J gene. This chain uses TRBV6-2 or TRBV6-3 with TRBJ1-5, with a tentative D call TRBD1 (6 bases). Per the germline V gene, CDR1 is MNHEY and CDR2 is SVGEGT. The V end lost 2 bases, the J end lost 2 bases, and 10 bases lay between the germline ends. The CDR3 has 15 residues. The covered CDR3 bases are TGTGCCAGCAGTTACGCGGCAGGGGGCAATCAGCCC. Its translation is CASSYAAGGNQP. The whole CDR3 is CASSYAAGGNQPQHF.

Points on this clone: The sequenced fragment ends 3 residues before the CDR3 boundary, so the rest is inferred from the germline J gene. J is TRBJ1-4 and V is TRBV29-1; TRBD1 is a possible D gene (6 bases). With 5 bases removed from V and 7 bases from J, the gap between germline ends came to 17 bases. This CDR3 region has 14 residues. Germline-derived CDR1 and CDR2 are SQVTM and ANQGSEA. The sequenced CDR3 bases are TGCAGCGTTACGGCCGGGGGGCGCACTGAAAAA. It is translated as CSVTAGGRTEK. The entire CDR3 is CSVTAGGRTEKLFF.

Concerning this clone itself: Read coverage stops 3 residues before the CDR3 terminus; the germline J gene supplies the remainder. The V call is TRBV29-1, the J call TRBJ1-2; TRBD1 matches at 10 bases. After removal of 3 bases from V and 5 bases from J, the junction contained 9 bases not matched to a gene. The V gene's germline CDR1 is SQVTM and CDR2 ANQGSEA. This CDR3 comprises 15 residues. This CDR3 reads CSVDEVGTGVYGYTF. The covered CDR3 bases are TGCAGCGTTGATGAAGTTGGGACAGGGGTTTATGGC.

Comment on this clone: The read finishes 3 residues shy of the CDR3 end, and the germline J gene is used to complete it. The V call is TRBV7-8, the J call TRBJ2-3, with 8 positions matching TRBD2. CDR3 length equals 13 residues. J was trimmed by 0 bases and V by 11 bases; bases with no gene match: 4. Germline V gene lookup returns CDR1 SGHVS and CDR2 FQNEAQ. CDR3 loop: CALAGSSTDTQYF. Partial CDR3 DNA: TGTGCCTTAGCGGGGTCGAGCACAGATACG.

Remarks on this clone: The read comes to an end 3 residues before the CDR3 does, leaving the germline J gene to fill in the end. The V and J genes are TRBV7-6 and TRBJ1-1; D uncertain. Germline V gives CDR1 SGHVS, CDR2 FNYEAQ. This CDR3 comprises 16 residues. Trimming left V 0 bases short and J 0 bases short, with 11 bases between. The sequenced part of the CDR3 DNA is TGTGCCAGCAGCTTAGCCGCAGCGGAACTGAACACTGAA. Amino acid sequence: CASSLAAAELNTE. The full-length CDR3 reads as CASSLAAAELNTEAFF.

On this clone: The CDR3 goes on 3 residues after the read ends, and that part is filled in from the germline J gene. The genes are TRBV7-6 and TRBJ1-2; TRBD1 matches at 9 bases. In germline, CDR1 is SGHVS, CDR2 FNYEAQ. There are 15 residues in the CDR3. CDR3 sequence reads: CASGDRGTGINDYTF. The CDR3 DNA, read in part, is TGTGCCAGCGGGGACCGTGGGACAGGGATTAATGAC.

Remarks on this clone: The read is 3 residues too short to cover the CDR3 end, so that end is filled in from the germline J gene. This rearrangement joins TRBV5-1 to TRBJ2-7, with a possible D match to TRBD2 (5 bases). V was cut by 4 bases and J by 3 bases, with 8 bases left in between. Germline CDR1 and CDR2: SGHRS and YFSETQ. The CDR3 is 12 amino acids. CDR3 DNA, as far as it was read: TGCGCCAGCAGCCCTGAGGGCTACGAG. This translates into CASSPEGYE. The full CDR3 reads CASSPEGYEQYF.